This T cell receptor beta chain was found in a study of tumor and adjacent non-tumor tissue in lung cancer. RNA was extracted from bulk tissue without any cell sorting. This non-tumor lung sample came from over 3 cm beyond the tumor edge. The library came from three nested PCR rounds adapted from ARM-PCR protocols. TCRdb itself ran the multiplex PCR reads through MiXCR, one entry per CDR3 protein. The sample holds 48,000 or so distinct CDR3 sequences, around 64% seen once. Turning to this clonotype: One end of the junction does not line up with germline, which may come from a read error.

This CDR3 has 14 amino acids. Germline V gene data show CDR1 as SEHNR and CDR2 as FQNEAQ (reference sequence). Specimen: distant non-tumor lung tissue. This chain links TRBV7-9 with TRBJ2-1; weak D call: TRBD2 (5 bases). The sequence came from a woman aged 65 to 85 with non-small cell lung cancer. CDR3: CASSSARGGNEHFF. DNA for the CDR3: TGTGCCAGCAGTTCGGCTAGAGGAGGCAACGAGCATTTCTTC.